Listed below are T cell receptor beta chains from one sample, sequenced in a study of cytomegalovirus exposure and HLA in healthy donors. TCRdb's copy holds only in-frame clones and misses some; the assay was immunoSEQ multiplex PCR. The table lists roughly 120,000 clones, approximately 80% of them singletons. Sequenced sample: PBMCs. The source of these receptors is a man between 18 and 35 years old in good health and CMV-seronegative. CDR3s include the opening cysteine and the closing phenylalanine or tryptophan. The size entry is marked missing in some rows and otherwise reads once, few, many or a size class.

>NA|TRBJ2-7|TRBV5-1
CASSLGSGSRYEQYF
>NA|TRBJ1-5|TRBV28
CASSRRVQPQHF
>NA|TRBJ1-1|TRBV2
CASSPTGTRGTEAFF
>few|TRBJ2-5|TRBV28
CASSQTGGSETQYF
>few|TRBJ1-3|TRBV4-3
CASSQNGGNTIYF
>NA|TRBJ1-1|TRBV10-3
CAIRGPGTEAFF
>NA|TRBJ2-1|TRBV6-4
CASRGQVTNEQFF
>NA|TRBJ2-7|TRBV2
CASSDYWRGEYF
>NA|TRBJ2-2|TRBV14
CASSQAASDTGELFF
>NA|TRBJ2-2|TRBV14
CASSLLFVGGRPNTGELFF
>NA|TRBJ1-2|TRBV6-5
CASSYDPRGGNYGYTF
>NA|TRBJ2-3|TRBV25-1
CAARGSADTQYF
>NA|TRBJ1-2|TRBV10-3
CAISARTGVLYGYGYTF
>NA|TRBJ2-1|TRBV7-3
CASSSGVTEQFF
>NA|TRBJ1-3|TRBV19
CASSRPPGNTIYF
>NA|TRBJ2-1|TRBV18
CASSPWTSPEQFF
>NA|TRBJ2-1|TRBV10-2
CASTPLLAYNEQFF
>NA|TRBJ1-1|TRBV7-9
CASSYNIPGNTEAFF
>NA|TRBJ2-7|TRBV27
CASSLSVGGLYEQYF
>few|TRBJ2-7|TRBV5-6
CASSLMAGITRDYEQYF
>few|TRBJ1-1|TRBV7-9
CSSRKRQGEAFF
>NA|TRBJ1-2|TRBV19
CASTSQGGYTF
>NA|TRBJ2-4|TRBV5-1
CASSAPSGSSKNIQYF
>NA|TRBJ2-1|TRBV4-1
CASSHSPAVGRNNEQFF
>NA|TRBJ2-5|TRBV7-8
CASSFIRGQETQYF
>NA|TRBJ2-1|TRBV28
CATLGYGSSYNEQFF
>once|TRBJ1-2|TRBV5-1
CASSFAGGIGYTF
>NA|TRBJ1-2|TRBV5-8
CASSLGQGGYGYTF
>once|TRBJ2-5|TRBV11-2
CASSLGTVKETQYF
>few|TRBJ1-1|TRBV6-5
CASSYTGWDTEAFF
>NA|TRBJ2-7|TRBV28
CASSQQGREQYF
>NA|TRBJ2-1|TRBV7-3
CASSPDLREKRNEQFF
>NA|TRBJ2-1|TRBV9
CASSPTTSGSPDEQFF
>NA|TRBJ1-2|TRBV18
CASSTEGGGYTF
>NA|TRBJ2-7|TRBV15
CATSKPGQGINEQYF
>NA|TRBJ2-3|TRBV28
CASGIYKLGLAGVADTQYF
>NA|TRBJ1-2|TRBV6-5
CASSPPGGRWGYTF
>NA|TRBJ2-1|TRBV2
CASSTTGFNEQFF
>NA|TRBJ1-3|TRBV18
CASSPPTGSLRNTIYF
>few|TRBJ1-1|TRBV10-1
CASSRIRGMNTEAFF
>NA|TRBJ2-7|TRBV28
CASGAQTGGSYEQYF
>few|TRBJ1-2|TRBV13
CASSTGQGQGYTF
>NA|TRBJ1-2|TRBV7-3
CASSLKAGAGFGYTF
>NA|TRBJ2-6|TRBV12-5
CASEQGAGANVLTF
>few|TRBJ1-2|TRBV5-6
CASSLLGANYGYTF
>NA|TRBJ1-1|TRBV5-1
CASSIETGVITEAFF
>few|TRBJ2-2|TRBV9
CASSVHLTGELFF
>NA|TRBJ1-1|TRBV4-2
CASSQGVHSGQGMNTEAFF
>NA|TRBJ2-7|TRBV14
CASSKFWTGSPYEQYF
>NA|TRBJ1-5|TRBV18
CASSQDNAGQPQHF
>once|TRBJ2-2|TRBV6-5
CASSRGLAGTGELFF
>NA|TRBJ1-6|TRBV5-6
CASSLGDSLNSPLHF
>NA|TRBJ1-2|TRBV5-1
CASSLTGDLFNGYTF
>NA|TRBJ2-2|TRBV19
CASGGSGLMNTGELFF
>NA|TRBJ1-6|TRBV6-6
CASSYYAGANSPLHF
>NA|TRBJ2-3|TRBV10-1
CASSELAYGTDTQYF
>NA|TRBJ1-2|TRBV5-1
CASSLVLGAPQGYTF
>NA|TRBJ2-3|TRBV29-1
CSAQATDTQYF
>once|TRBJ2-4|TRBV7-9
CASSTSPGSIIQYF